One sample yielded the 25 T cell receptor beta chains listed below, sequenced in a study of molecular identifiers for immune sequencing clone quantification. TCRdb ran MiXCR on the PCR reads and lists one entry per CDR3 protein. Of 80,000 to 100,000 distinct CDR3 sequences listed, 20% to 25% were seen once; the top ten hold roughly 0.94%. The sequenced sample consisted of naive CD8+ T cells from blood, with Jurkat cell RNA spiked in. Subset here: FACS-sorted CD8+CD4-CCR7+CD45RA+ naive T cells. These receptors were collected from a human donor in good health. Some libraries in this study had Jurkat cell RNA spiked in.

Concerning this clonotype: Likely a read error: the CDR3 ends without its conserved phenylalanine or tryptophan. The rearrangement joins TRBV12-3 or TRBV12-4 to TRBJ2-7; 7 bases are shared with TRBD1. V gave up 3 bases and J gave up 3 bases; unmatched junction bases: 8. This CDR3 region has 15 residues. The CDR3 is CASSFSTGARYEQYY. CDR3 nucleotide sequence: TGTGCCAGCAGTTTTTCTACAGGGGCACGCTACGAGCAGTACTAC.

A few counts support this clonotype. The CDR3 is CASRPGRNEQFF. CDR3 bases: TGTGCCAGCAGACCAGGTCGGAATGAGCAGTTCTTC. V gene TRBV6-6 combines with J gene TRBJ2-1; D ambiguous. CDR1 and CDR2 from the germline V gene are MNHNY and SVGAGI (reference sequence). V lost 6 bases, J lost 7 bases, and 10 bases lay in between. The CDR3 has 12 residues.

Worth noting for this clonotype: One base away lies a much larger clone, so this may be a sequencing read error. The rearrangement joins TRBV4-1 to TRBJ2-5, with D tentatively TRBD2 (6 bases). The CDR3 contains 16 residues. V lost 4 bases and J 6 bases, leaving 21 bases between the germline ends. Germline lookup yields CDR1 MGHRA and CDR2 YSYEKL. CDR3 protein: CASSRTGTYTVKTQYF. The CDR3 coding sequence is TGCGCCAGCAGCCGTACCGGGACTTACACCGTGAAGACCCAGTACTTC.

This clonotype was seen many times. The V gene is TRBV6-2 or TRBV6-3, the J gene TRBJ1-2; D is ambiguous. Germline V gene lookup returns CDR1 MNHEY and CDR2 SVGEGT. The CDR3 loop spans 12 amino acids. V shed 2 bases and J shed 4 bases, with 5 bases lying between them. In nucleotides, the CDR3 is TGTGCCAGCAGTTACGGCAGCTATGGCTACACCTTC. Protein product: CASSYGSYGYTF.

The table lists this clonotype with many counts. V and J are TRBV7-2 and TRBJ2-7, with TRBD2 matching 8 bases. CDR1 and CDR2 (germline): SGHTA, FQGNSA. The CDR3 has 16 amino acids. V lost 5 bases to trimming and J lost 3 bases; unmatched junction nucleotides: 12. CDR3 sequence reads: CASSQTTGGGGYEQYF. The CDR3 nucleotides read TGTGCCAGCAGCCAAACAACGGGAGGGGGGGGCTACGAGCAGTACTTC.

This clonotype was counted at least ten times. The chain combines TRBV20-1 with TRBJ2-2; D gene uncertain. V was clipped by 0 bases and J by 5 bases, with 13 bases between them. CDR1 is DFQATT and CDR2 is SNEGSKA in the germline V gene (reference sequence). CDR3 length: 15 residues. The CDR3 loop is CSARDRNWRTGELFF. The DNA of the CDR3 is TGCAGTGCTAGAGATAGGAACTGGCGGACCGGGGAGCTGTTTTTT.

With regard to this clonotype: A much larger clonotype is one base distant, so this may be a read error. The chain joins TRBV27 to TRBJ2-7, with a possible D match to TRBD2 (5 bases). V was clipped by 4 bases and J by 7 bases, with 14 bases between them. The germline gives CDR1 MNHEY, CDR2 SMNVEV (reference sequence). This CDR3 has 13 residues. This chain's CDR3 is CASSSSGVEEQYF. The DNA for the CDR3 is TGTGCCAGCAGTTCCAGCGGCGTTGAGGAGCAGTACTTC.

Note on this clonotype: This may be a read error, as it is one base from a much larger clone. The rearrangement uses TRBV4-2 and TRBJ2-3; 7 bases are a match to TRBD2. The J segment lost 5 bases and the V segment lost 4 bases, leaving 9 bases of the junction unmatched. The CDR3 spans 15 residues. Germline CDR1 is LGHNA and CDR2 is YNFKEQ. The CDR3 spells CASSPRESGLDTQYF. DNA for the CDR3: TGTGCCAGCAGCCCGCGGGAGAGCGGTTTAGATACGCAGTATTTT.

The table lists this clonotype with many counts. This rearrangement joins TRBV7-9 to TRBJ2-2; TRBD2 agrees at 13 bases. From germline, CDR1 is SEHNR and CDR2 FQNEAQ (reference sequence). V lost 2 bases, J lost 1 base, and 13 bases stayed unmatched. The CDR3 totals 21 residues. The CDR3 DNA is TGTGCCAGCAGCTTACCCACTCAAACTAGCGGGAGGGCCCTGAACACCGGGGAGCTGTTTTTT. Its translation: CASSLPTQTSGRALNTGELFF.

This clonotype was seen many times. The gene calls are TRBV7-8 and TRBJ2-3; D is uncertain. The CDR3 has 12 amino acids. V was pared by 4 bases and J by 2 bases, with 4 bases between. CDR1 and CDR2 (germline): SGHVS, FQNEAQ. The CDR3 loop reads CASSYSTDTQYF. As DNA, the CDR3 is TGTGCCAGCAGCTATTCCACAGATACGCAGTATTTT. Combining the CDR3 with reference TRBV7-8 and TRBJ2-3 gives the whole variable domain GAGVSQSPRYKVAKRGQDVALRCDPISGHVSLFWYQQALGQGPEFLTYFQNEAQLDKSGLPSDRFFAERPEGSVSTLKIQRTQQEDSAVYLCASSYSTDTQYFGPGTRLTVL.

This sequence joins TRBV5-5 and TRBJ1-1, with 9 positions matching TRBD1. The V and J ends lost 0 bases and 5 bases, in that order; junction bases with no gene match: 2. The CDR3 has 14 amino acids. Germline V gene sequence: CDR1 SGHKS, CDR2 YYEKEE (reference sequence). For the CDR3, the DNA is TGTGCCAGCAGCTTGGTGACAGGGGGGACTGAAGCTTTCTTT. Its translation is CASSLVTGGTEAFF.

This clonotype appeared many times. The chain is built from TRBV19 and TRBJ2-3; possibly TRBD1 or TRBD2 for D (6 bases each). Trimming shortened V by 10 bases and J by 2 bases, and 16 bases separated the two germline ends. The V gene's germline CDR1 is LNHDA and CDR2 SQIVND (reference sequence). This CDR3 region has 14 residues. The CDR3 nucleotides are TGTGCCACCCAAGGGGGGAGAGCCACAGATACGCAGTATTTT. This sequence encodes CATQGGRATDTQYF.

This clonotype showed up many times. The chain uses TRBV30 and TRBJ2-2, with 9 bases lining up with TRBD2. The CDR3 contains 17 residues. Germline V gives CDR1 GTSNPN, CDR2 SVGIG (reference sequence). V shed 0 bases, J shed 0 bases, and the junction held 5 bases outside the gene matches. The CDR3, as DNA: TGTGCCTGGAGTGTACCAGCGGGGGGATCGAACACCGGGGAGCTGTTTTTT. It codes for CAWSVPAGGSNTGELFF. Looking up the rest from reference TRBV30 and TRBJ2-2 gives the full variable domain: SQTIHQWPATLVQPVGSPLSLECTVEGTSNPNLYWYRQAAGRGLQLLFYSVGIGQISSEVPQNLSASRPQDRQFILSSKKLLLSDSGFYLCAWSVPAGGSNTGELFFGEGSRLTVL.

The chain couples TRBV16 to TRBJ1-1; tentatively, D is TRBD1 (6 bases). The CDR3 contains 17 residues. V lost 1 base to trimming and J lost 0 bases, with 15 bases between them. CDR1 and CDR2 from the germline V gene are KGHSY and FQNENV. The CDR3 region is CASSQFLQGQMNTEAFF. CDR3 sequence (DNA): TGTGCCAGCAGCCAATTTTTGCAAGGACAGATGAACACTGAAGCTTTCTTT.

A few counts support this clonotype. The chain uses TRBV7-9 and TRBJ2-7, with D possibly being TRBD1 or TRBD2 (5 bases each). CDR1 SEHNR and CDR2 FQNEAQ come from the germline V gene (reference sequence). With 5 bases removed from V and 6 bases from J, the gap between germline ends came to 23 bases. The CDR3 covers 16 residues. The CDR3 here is CASSPAGTQVYLEQYF. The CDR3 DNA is TGTGCCAGCAGCCCCGCCGGGACCCAAGTTTATCTCGAGCAGTACTTC.

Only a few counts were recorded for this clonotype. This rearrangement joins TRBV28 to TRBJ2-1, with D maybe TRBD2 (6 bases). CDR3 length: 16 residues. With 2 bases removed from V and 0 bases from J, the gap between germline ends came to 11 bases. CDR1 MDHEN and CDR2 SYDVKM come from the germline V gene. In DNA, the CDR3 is TGTGCCAGCAGTTTAGAGCGGGTTCACTCCTACAATGAGCAGTTCTTC. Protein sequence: CASSLERVHSYNEQFF.

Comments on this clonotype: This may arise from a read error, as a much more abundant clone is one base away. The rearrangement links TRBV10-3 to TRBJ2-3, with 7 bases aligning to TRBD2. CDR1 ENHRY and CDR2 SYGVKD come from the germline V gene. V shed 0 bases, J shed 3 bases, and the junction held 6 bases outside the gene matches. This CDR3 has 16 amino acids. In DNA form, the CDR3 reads TGTGCCATCAGTGAGTCGGGAGAGGGACTAACAGATACGCAGTATTTT. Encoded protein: CAISESGEGLTDTQYF.

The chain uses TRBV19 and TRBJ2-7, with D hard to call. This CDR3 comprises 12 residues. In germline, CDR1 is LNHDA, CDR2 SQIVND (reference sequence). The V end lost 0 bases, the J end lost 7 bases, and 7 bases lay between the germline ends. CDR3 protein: CASSIDPGEQYF. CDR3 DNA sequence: TGTGCCAGTAGTATAGATCCGGGTGAGCAGTACTTC.

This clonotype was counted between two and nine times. Here the CDR3 reads CASSQDVMLAGSADTQYF. CDR3 in DNA: TGCGCCAGCAGCCAAGATGTTATGCTAGCGGGATCGGCAGATACGCAGTATTTT. The chain combines TRBV4-3 with TRBJ2-3; 9 bases fit TRBD2. V shed 0 bases and J 4 bases; nucleotides not matched to a gene: 11. The germline CDR1 and CDR2 sequences are LGHNA and YSLEER. The CDR3 contains 18 residues.

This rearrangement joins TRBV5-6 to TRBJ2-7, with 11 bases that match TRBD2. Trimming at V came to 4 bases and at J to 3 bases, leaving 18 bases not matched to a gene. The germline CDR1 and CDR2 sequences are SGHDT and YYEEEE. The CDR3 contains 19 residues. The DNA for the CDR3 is TGTGCCAGCAGCCCAATTGTTGAGTTACTAGCGGGAGTTAACTACGAGCAGTACTTC. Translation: CASSPIVELLAGVNYEQYF.

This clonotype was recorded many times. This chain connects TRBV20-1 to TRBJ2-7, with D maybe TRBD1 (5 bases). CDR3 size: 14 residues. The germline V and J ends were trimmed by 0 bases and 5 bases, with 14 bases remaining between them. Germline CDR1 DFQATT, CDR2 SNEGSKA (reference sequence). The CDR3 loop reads CSARDQGRVNEQYF. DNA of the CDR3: TGCAGTGCTAGAGATCAGGGCAGGGTCAACGAGCAGTACTTC.

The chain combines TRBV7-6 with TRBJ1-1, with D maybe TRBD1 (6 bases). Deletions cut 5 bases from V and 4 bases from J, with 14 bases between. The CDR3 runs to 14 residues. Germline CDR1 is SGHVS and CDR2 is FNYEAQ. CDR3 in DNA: TGTGCCAGCAGCCCAGGGGCCGCTCCCACTGAAGCTTTCTTT. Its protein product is CASSPGAAPTEAFF.

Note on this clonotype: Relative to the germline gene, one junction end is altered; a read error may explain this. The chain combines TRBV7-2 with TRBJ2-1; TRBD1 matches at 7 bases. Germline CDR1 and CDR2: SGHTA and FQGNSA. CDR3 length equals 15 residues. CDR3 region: CASRFRGPPYSEQFF. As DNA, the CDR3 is TGTGCCAGCCGCTTTAGGGGGCCCCCCTACAGTGAGCAGTTCTTC.

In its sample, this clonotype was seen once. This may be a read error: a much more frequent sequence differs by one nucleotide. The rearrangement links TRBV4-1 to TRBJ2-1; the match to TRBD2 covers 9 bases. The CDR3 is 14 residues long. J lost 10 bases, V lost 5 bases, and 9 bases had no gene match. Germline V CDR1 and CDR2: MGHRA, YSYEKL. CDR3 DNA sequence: TGCGCCAGCAGCAAAATAGCGGGAGCGGGCGAGCAGTTCTTC. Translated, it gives CASSKIAGAGEQFF.

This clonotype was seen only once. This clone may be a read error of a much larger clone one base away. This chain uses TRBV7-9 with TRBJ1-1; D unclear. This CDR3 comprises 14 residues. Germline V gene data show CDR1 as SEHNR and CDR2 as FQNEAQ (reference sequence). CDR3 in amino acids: CAGSSPLVGTEAFF. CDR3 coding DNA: TGTGCCGGCAGTTCTCCCCTGGTCGGCACTGAAGCTTTCTTT.